These 17 T cell receptor beta chains originate from one sample sequenced in a study of post-analysis software for immune sequencing data. Findings of the study overall: Relative to controls, patients had a few TRBV segments at higher frequency, with TRBV5-6, TRBV5-1 and TRBV20-1 among these.

No antigen has been identified for these receptors. Each TCR beta cDNA library carried unique molecular identifiers. TCRdb reprocessed the PCR reads via MiXCR and lists one record per CDR3 protein. The sample yields more than 450,000 distinct CDR3 sequences, 44% seen once. Sequenced input: blood. The receptor source for this set is a girl under 18 with multiple sclerosis.

This clonotype was recorded only once. This chain joins TRBV7-9 and TRBJ2-1; no clear D gene. This CDR3 is built from 15 residues. Trimming took 5 bases from V and 3 from J, leaving 14 bases between them. Germline assignment: CDR1 SEHNR and CDR2 FQNEAQ (reference sequence). DNA of the CDR3: TGTGCCAGCAGCCCACAGCCCCTGGGCTACAATGAGCAGTTCTTC. The encoded protein is CASSPQPLGYNEQFF.

This sequence joins TRBV12-3 or TRBV12-4 and TRBJ2-3; 7 positions match TRBD1. J lost 1 base, V lost 6 bases, and 10 bases had no gene match. This CDR3 contains 16 residues. As DNA, the CDR3 is TGTGCCAGCAGCAACCCGAGGGGGCAGCGCACAGATACGCAGTATTTT. Its protein product is CASSNPRGQRTDTQYF.

This chain links TRBV5-1 with TRBJ2-5; D remains unclear. The germline V gene has CDR1 SGHRS and CDR2 YFSETQ. The germline V and J ends were trimmed by 0 bases and 1 base, with 10 bases remaining between them. This CDR3 comprises 15 residues. CDR3 protein: CASSLDRPLQETQYF. CDR3 coding DNA: TGCGCCAGCAGCTTGGATCGGCCGCTCCAAGAGACCCAGTACTTC.

This clonotype has a handful of counts. The V call is TRBV12-3 or TRBV12-4, the J call TRBJ2-5, with 7 positions matching TRBD2. With 6 bases clipped from V and 4 bases from J, the junction kept 8 bases outside the gene matches. CDR3 length: 14 amino acids. CDR3 sequence (DNA): TGTGCCAGCAGACCGACTAGCTTGGCAGAGACCCAGTACTTC. This gives the protein CASRPTSLAETQYF.

The rearrangement uses TRBV5-1 and TRBJ1-1; D is unclear. The CDR3 contains 14 residues. From germline, CDR1 is SGHRS and CDR2 YFSETQ. V lost 0 bases, J lost 8 bases, and 14 bases lay in between. The CDR3 nucleotides read TGCGCCAGCAGCTTGGGAGACGGTAGTGGGGAAGCTTTCTTT. This translates into CASSLGDGSGEAFF.

J is TRBJ1-5 and V is TRBV5-1; D is perhaps TRBD1 (6 bases). The germline CDR1 and CDR2 sequences are SGHRS and YFSETQ. V was clipped by 1 base and J by 5 bases, with 13 bases between them. This CDR3 has 15 residues. CDR3 coding DNA: TGCGCCAGCAGCTTGACGGCTGGGGGCTATCAGCCCCAGCATTTT. Residues: CASSLTAGGYQPQHF.

The chain recombines TRBV5-1 with TRBJ1-1, with TRBD1 matching 7 bases. This CDR3 is 14 amino acids long. V gave up 3 bases and J gave up 3 bases; unmatched junction bases: 5. Germline CDR1 reads SGHRS; CDR2 reads YFSETQ. This CDR3 is CASSYGTADTEAFF. In nucleotides, the CDR3 is TGCGCCAGCAGCTATGGGACAGCCGACACTGAAGCTTTCTTT.

This clonotype was counted a few times. The chain carries TRBV7-9 and TRBJ2-1; TRBD1 agrees at 7 bases. The CDR3 spans 15 residues. The germline CDR1 and CDR2 sequences are SEHNR and FQNEAQ (reference sequence). After removal of 4 bases from V and 2 bases from J, the junction contained 5 bases not matched to a gene. CDR3 coding DNA: TGTGCCAGCAGCTCCCCGGGACAGCCCTACAATGAGCAGTTCTTC. This encodes CASSSPGQPYNEQFF.

The chain recombines TRBV24-1 with TRBJ2-1; no definite D call. The CDR3 runs to 12 residues. The ends were cut back, 5 bases at V and 8 bases at J, with 9 bases in the middle. The germline V gene has CDR1 KGHDR and CDR2 SFDVKD. The CDR3 protein is CATSGNTDEQFF. CDR3 sequence (DNA): TGTGCCACCAGTGGGAATACAGATGAGCAGTTCTTC.

The chain recombines TRBV4-1 with TRBJ1-6, with D perhaps matching TRBD1 (6 bases). V lost 0 bases and J lost 9, with 15 bases in between. The CDR3 extends over 16 amino acids. Germline V gene sequence: CDR1 MGHRA, CDR2 YSYEKL. CDR3 amino acids: CASSQERRQGRSPLHF. Written as DNA, the CDR3 is TGCGCCAGCAGCCAAGAACGGCGGCAGGGGCGTTCACCCCTCCACTTT.

The chain is built from TRBV12-3 or TRBV12-4 and TRBJ1-2; TRBD1 is a possible D gene (5 bases). V lost 3 bases and J lost 8, with 13 bases in between. The CDR3 is made up of 13 amino acids. Here the CDR3 DNA reads TGTGCCAGCAGTTTCTCGGGCAGGGACGGCTACACCTTC. Encoded protein: CASSFSGRDGYTF.

The chain has TRBV12-3 or TRBV12-4 and TRBJ2-7; D is possibly TRBD1 (7 bases). Trimming removed 2 bases at V and 3 bases at J, with 14 bases between. The CDR3 runs 15 residues. CDR3 in amino acids: CASSLIGQGGYEQYF. CDR3 sequence (DNA): TGTGCCAGCAGTTTAATTGGCCAGGGGGGCTACGAGCAGTACTTC.

Regarding this clonotype: Its ends do not fully match the called genes, so a read error is possible. The chain is built from TRBV7-2 and TRBJ2-7; tentatively, D is TRBD1 (6 bases). The length of the CDR3 is 14 residues. Germline CDR1 and CDR2: SGHTA and FQGNSA. The CDR3 region is CVSSAVDRAYEQYF. DNA of the CDR3: TGTGTCAGCAGCGCTGTGGACAGAGCCTACGAGCAGTACTTC. Combining the CDR3 with reference TRBV7-2 and TRBJ2-7 gives the whole variable domain GAGVSQSPSNKVTEKGKDVELRCDPISGHTALYWYRQSLGQGLEFLIYFQGNSAPDKSGLPSDRFSAERTGGSVSTLTIQRTQQEDSAVYLCVSSAVDRAYEQYFGPGTRLTVT.

This clonotype was observed a handful of times. The chain carries TRBV4-2 and TRBJ1-2; 8 bases align to TRBD1. The CDR3 has 18 amino acids. CDR1 and CDR2 from the germline V gene are LGHNA and YNFKEQ. V shed 1 base, J shed 0 bases, and the junction held 10 bases outside the gene matches. CDR3 region: CASSQVSRGQASNYGYTF. In nucleotides, the CDR3 is TGTGCCAGCAGCCAAGTCTCTCGGGGACAGGCCTCTAACTATGGCTACACCTTC.

V gene TRBV11-2 combines with J gene TRBJ2-5; D remains ambiguous. CDR1 and CDR2 from the germline V gene are SGHAT and FQNNGV. Deletions cut 3 bases from V and 5 bases from J, with 7 bases between. The CDR3 is 12 amino acids. The CDR3, as DNA: TGTGCCAGCAGCTTCTCGCCGGAGACCCAGTACTTC. Translating gives CASSFSPETQYF.

The chain is built from TRBV6-6 and TRBJ2-3; D is perhaps TRBD1 or TRBD2 (5 bases each). The CDR3 runs to 15 residues. CDR1 is MNHNY and CDR2 is SVGAGI in the germline V gene (reference sequence). V was trimmed by 8 bases and J by 3 bases, leaving 18 bases between them. CDR3 residues: CASGPTGHPTDTQYF. The DNA of the CDR3 is TGTGCCAGCGGACCAACGGGGCACCCGACAGATACGCAGTATTTT.

This clonotype was found many times. The V gene is TRBV28, the J gene TRBJ2-7; D possibly matches TRBD1 or TRBD2 (5 bases each). This CDR3 is 16 amino acids long. V was pared by 2 bases and J by 0 bases, with 14 bases between. Germline CDR1 and CDR2: MDHEN and SYDVKM. The CDR3 coding sequence is TGTGCCAGCAGTTTAATTGTGTGGGGGAGCTCCTACGAGCAGTACTTC. This gives the protein CASSLIVWGSSYEQYF.